What follows are 10 T cell receptor beta chains derived from one specimen sequenced in a study of blood T cell repertoires in COVID-19. The method was immunoSEQ multiplex PCR; TCRdb's version includes in-frame clones alone and lacks a portion of them. The table lists tens of thousands of clones, around 90% of them singletons. Sequenced: peripheral blood. These receptors came from a woman between 45 and 65 years old with active or convalescent COVID-19.

The chain is built from TRBV28 and TRBJ2-1, with D maybe TRBD1 (6 bases). The germline V gene has CDR1 MDHEN and CDR2 SYDVKM. CDR3 length: 15 residues. The chain's CDR3 is CATLPADSNYNEQFF. CDR3 DNA: TGTGCTACCCTCCCCGCGGACAGCAACTACAATGAGCAGTTCTTC.

The gene calls are TRBV24-1 and TRBJ2-3, with TRBD2 identical over 12 bases. V dropped 0 bases and J dropped 9; count of bases not matched to a gene: 3. CDR3 length equals 15 residues. CDR1 is KGHDR and CDR2 is SFDVKD in the germline V gene. The CDR3 bases are TGTGCCACCAGTGATTTGATGGGGACTAGCGGGACGCAGTATTTT. Its protein is CATSDLMGTSGTQYF.

The gene calls are TRBV7-8 and TRBJ2-3; D remains unclear. The CDR3 runs to 17 residues. Trimming took off 0 bases at V and 0 bases at J, with 13 bases between the two ends. CDR1 and CDR2 from the germline V gene are SGHVS and FQNEAQ. The CDR3 is CASSLAQVRTSTDTQYF. CDR3 sequence (DNA): TGTGCCAGCAGCTTAGCGCAGGTTCGAACTAGCACAGATACGCAGTATTTT.

J is TRBJ1-2 and V is TRBV5-5; TRBD1 agrees at 7 bases. From germline, CDR1 is SGHKS and CDR2 YYEKEE (reference sequence). V trimming: 4 bases; J trimming: 0 bases; junction bases outside the gene matches: 12. The CDR3 is 17 amino acids. CDR3 loop: CASSPDMGTVANYGYTF. The CDR3 DNA reads as TGTGCCAGCAGCCCTGACATGGGGACAGTAGCTAACTATGGCTACACCTTC.

This clone was detected only once. The chain employs TRBV5-4 and TRBJ2-7; 11 bases are a match to TRBD1. Looked up from germline, CDR1 is SGHNT and CDR2 is YYREEE (reference sequence). CDR3 length: 14 amino acids. With 4 bases clipped from V and 5 bases from J, the junction kept 5 bases outside the gene matches. CDR3 amino acids: CASSRGQGDDEQYF. DNA of the CDR3: TGTGCCAGCAGCCGGGGACAGGGGGACGACGAGCAGTACTTC.

This clone was found a few times. The V call is TRBV5-1, the J call TRBJ1-3, with 7 positions matching TRBD1. The CDR3 has 15 residues. The V gene's germline CDR1 is SGHRS and CDR2 YFSETQ. The V and J ends lost 4 bases and 8 bases, in that order; junction bases with no gene match: 12. The CDR3 loop reads CASSSQGVPSDTIYF. As DNA, the CDR3 is TGCGCCAGCAGCAGCCAGGGGGTGCCTTCCGACACCATATATTTT.

In this sample, this clone turned up once. The J gene is TRBJ1-2, the V gene TRBV4-1; no firm D call. Germline CDR1 MGHRA, CDR2 YSYEKL. The CDR3 runs 15 residues. Trimming stripped 3 bases from V and 0 bases from J, with 11 bases between. This chain's CDR3 is CASSQTELANYGYTF. The CDR3 DNA is TGCGCCAGCAGCCAGACTGAGTTAGCTAACTATGGCTACACCTTC.

The chain employs TRBV27 and TRBJ2-1; 8 nucleotides line up with TRBD1. Per germline, CDR1 MNHEY and CDR2 SMNVEV (reference sequence). Unmatched junction bases numbered 8, after V lost 8 bases and J lost 8 bases. CDR3 length: 13 residues. The CDR3 region is CASGWTGRDEQFF. The DNA for the CDR3 is TGTGCCAGCGGGTGGACAGGGCGGGATGAGCAGTTCTTC.

The CDR3 sequence is CASSPAAATNEKLFF. The CDR3 nucleotides are TGCGCCAGCAGCCCTGCCGCGGCAACTAATGAAAAACTGTTTTTT. The chain uses TRBV5-1 and TRBJ1-4; D unresolved. The germline gives CDR1 SGHRS, CDR2 YFSETQ. The CDR3 is 15 amino acids. V was clipped by 4 bases and J by 0 bases, with 10 bases between them.

This chain connects TRBV27 to TRBJ1-2; D gene unclear. The CDR3 extends over 12 amino acids. Germline lookup yields CDR1 MNHEY and CDR2 SMNVEV (reference sequence). The V and J ends lost 10 bases and 2 bases respectively, with 11 bases between them. CDR3 region: CATQTGNYGYTF. CDR3 nucleotides: TGTGCCACCCAGACCGGGAACTATGGCTACACCTTC.